The 7 T cell receptor delta chains presented below share a single source sample, sequenced in a study of Vδ1+ human thymocytes. Overall study results and limits: Highly polyclonal TRG and TRD repertoires with Gaussian CDR3 length distributions appeared in thymus.

These TCRs are of unknown antigen specificity. Extracted RNA was reverse transcribed into cDNA. Multiplex PCR used pooled V-gene forward primers and a constant-region reverse primer to amplify CDR3s. TCRdb reanalyzed the multiplex PCR reads using CATT. Of approximately 25,000 delta-chain clones in the sample, 25% to 30% are singletons; the top ten hold roughly 1.4%. Sequencing was performed on Vdelta1+ gamma-delta thymocytes from the thymus. Subset here: FACS-sorted CD3+ TCRalphabeta- TCRVdelta1+ TCRVdelta2- thymocytes. The receptors derive from a boy younger than two who had congenital heart surgery.

The chain uses TRDV1 and TRDJ2, with D possibly matching TRDD3 (6 bases). Germline lookup yields CDR1 TSWWSYY and CDR2 QGS. The CDR3 runs to 18 residues. Between the trimmed V and J ends, which lost 5 bases and 7 bases, there was a span of 26 bases. The CDR3 DNA reads as TGTGCTCTTGGGCCCCCCTCCCTTGGGGATCCTTGCCAAGCACAACTCTTCTTT. Protein product: CALGPPSLGDPCQAQLFF.

The chain carries TRDV1 and TRDJ1, with 11 bases fitting TRDD3. This CDR3 has 18 residues. V gave up 8 bases and J gave up 8 bases; unmatched junction bases: 22. CDR1 is TSWWSYY and CDR2 is QGS in the germline V gene. CDR3 protein: CALTSSYRIGGYDRKLIF. CDR3 sequence (DNA): TGTGCTCTTACCTCTTCATACCGAATTGGGGGATACGATCGGAAACTCATCTTT.

The chain is built from TRDV1 and TRDJ1, with TRDD3 matching 12 bases. Germline CDR1 and CDR2: TSWWSYY and QGS. The CDR3 sequence is 18 residues long. With V trimmed by 5 bases and J by 6 bases, 16 bases remained unmatched. The CDR3 spells CALGPHPRVLGDTYKLIF. DNA for the CDR3: TGTGCTCTTGGGCCCCACCCGAGGGTACTGGGGGATACCTATAAACTCATCTTT.

This clone was picked up a small number of times. This chain joins TRDV1 and TRDJ1; a weak D match, TRDD3 (6 bases). The germline gives CDR1 TSWWSYY, CDR2 QGS. The CDR3 is 18 residues long. V was pared by 2 bases and J by 11 bases, with 30 bases between. CDR3 in DNA: TGTGCTCTTGGGGAAGGTCTCTGGGGACGGCGGCAGGGAAGGGAGCTCATCTTT. It encodes CALGEGLWGRRQGRELIF.

Only a few counts were recorded for this clone. The chain carries TRDV1 and TRDJ1, with D possibly matching TRDD2 (6 bases). Germline lookup yields CDR1 TSWWSYY and CDR2 QGS. V lost 1 base to trimming and J lost 0 bases, with 21 bases between them. This CDR3 has 19 amino acids. CDR3 region: CALGEPPSTSYFYTDKLIF. DNA for the CDR3: TGTGCTCTTGGGGAACCCCCTTCCACATCGTACTTTTACACCGATAAACTCATCTTT.

The J gene is TRDJ1, the V gene TRDV1; 11 bases are shared with TRDD3. Germline loops: CDR1 TSWWSYY, CDR2 QGS. V lost 4 bases, J lost 0 bases, and 25 bases stayed unmatched. The CDR3 length is 23 residues. The CDR3 DNA sequence: TGTGCTCTTGGGGGACTCCTTCCTAAATCAGGTGGGGGATACGCGGGGCACACCGATAAACTCATCTTT. This gives the protein CALGGLLPKSGGGYAGHTDKLIF.

Only a few counts were recorded for this clone. The chain combines TRDV1 with TRDJ1; D might be TRDD2 (5 bases). CDR3 length equals 21 residues. Trimming shortened V by 5 bases and J by 0 bases, and 31 bases separated the two germline ends. Germline V CDR1 and CDR2: TSWWSYY, QGS. The CDR3 DNA is TGTGCTCTTGGGAAGACCGACTTCCAACAGGGAAGTCCCCTGTACACCGATAAACTCATCTTT. Translated: CALGKTDFQQGSPLYTDKLIF.